This TCR beta chain was sequenced during a study of CD8+ T cells in alopecia areata (dated by TCRdb to between 2017 and 2018). With respect to the entire study: The treated patients took part in an open-label pilot trial in which moderate-to-severe alopecia areata was treated with oral tofacitinib at 5 to 10 mg twice daily. Scalp tissue and sorted CD4+ and CD8+ peripheral blood T cells from patchy and totalis/universalis alopecia areata patients and from healthy controls were covered by human TCRbeta sequencing. For the treated patients, the SALT score, which quantifies what percentage of scalp surface area is affected, served as the measure of disease severity. To study T cell clonal expansion in alopecia areata, the researchers applied high-throughput TCRbeta sequencing to both the C3H/HeJ mouse model and human patients. RNA came from the PAXgene miRNA kit for fixed scalp, the miRNeasy kit for PBMCs, and the RNeasy kit for mouse skin. Tofacitinib-treated patients had biopsies at baseline and at 4 and 24 weeks of treatment, with a later scalp biopsy in several patients. Scalp clonality was compared among normal scalp (n=4), patchy alopecia areata scalp (n=8), and alopecia totalis/universalis scalp (n=8). Amplification of TCRbeta CDR3 regions was done by immunoSEQ multiplex PCR using 35 Vbeta forward primers and 13 Jbeta reverse primers. Patients stayed on tofacitinib for 6 to 18 months and then had 6 months of follow-up off drug so that delayed response and recurrence could be assessed. General conclusions and limits of the study: Many expanded lesional clones persisted in scalp and blood during tofacitinib treatment, which may partly explain relapse after stopping treatment. Because the treated cohort was small and had just a single nonresponder, larger studies are needed to establish links between baseline CD8+ expansion and response. Compared with normal scalp, lesional scalp had higher clonality and more expanded CD8+ clones, particularly in alopecia totalis/universalis, a pattern that suggests antigenic drive. Scalp TCR repertoire analysis is complicated because resident alphabeta T cells in normal human skin are also sequenced, whereas mouse skin is dominated by gammadelta T cells. Tofacitinib significantly lowered scalp clonality and the number of expanded CD8+ clones among the top 100 scalp clones. Shared TCR sequences between patients were less evident than in mice, which may be partly attributable to HLA diversity in the patient population.

Note on this clone: This receptor's antigen is unknown. Per-base qualities were not stored, and no clone one base away is much larger.

The library was made by the immunoSEQ multiplex PCR assay. RNA was extracted from all samples and reverse transcribed into cDNA as template for TCR sequencing. First-strand cDNA was synthesized with SuperScript III using a 2:1 mix of oligo-dT and random hexamers. Amplification bias was assessed with a synthetic immune receptor repertoire, and residual bias was removed computationally. Per the authors' processing: After raw reads were preprocessed to remove errors, the CDR3 was defined following IMGT conventions as running from the conserved cysteine to phenylalanine. To get clonality, Shannon entropy was normalized by log2 of the number of productive unique TCRs and the result was subtracted from 1. Whether scalp clones were CD4 or CD8 was inferred by matching scalp TCRbeta sequences against CD4 and CD8 repertoires sorted from blood. TCRdb re-hosts the immuneACCESS table, in-frame sequences only. Its copies lack some clones; in the studies checked, an unresolved V gene accounts for under half of them, and the cause for the rest is not known. The V and J calls and clone size were taken over from that table, and D and trimming were inferred from the DNA. This sample has some 200,000 clones in its table, and around 43% of those were observed once. The ten biggest clones cover about 2.6% of the sample.

The treatment or condition label, as the study defines it: oral pan-JAK inhibitor, 5-10 mg twice daily. From alopecia areata patients, peripheral blood was collected along with lesional scalp punch biopsies. PBMCs were separated by density centrifugation and stained for CD3, CD4 and CD8, after which CD4+ and CD8+ T cells were sorted on a FACSAria. The sample was CD4+ T cells sorted from blood, taken between weeks 36 and 40, from a patient treated with tofacitinib. The TCR was taken from a human donor with alopecia areata.

The CDR3 sequence is CASSEHKGWETQYF. The sequenced DNA: TGTGCCAGCAGCGAACATAAGGGTTGGGAGACCCAGTACTTC. Recombination connected TRBV7-2 to TRBJ2-5; the D gene cannot be named for sure. The CDR3 contains 14 residues, cysteine and phenylalanine counted. The CDR3 DNA has 42 bases and is translated from base 1. Deletion took 5 bases off V and 5 bases off J, with a span of 15 bases between the germline ends. In the germline V gene, CDR1 corresponds to SGHTA and CDR2 to FQGNSA. When the CDR3 is completed using the reference TRBV7-2 and TRBJ2-5 genes on either side, the full variable domain is GAGVSQSPSNKVTEKGKDVELRCDPISGHTALYWYRQSLGQGLEFLIYFQGNSAPDKSGLPSDRFSAERTGGSVSTLTIQRTQQEDSAVYLCASSEHKGWETQYFGPGTRLLVL.